The source of this T cell receptor beta chain is a study of T-cell reconstitution after alpha-beta-depleted transplantation in children. Preparation of the TCRbeta library was carried out with unique molecular identifiers. TCRdb reprocessed the PCR reads with MiXCR, giving one entry per CDR3 protein. This table has around 230,000 distinct CDR3 sequences, around a sixth appearing once. V trimming: 2 bases; J trimming: 0 bases; junction bases outside the gene matches: 2. Germline assignment: CDR1 KGHSH and CDR2 LQKENI. The CDR3 is made up of 16 amino acids. This clonotype was counted ten times or more. The TCR comes from a male patient between 2 and 9 years old who had a stem cell transplant for acute lymphoblastic leukemia, so the T cells may come from the graft donor. The chain links TRBV18 to TRBJ2-1, with 9 positions matching TRBD1. The source material was PBMCs, mostly from graft donor cells, sampled 360 days after TCRalphabeta/CD19-depleted stem cell transplant. CDR3 DNA sequence: TGTGCCAGCTCACCAACGACAGGGGGCTCCTACAATGAGCAGTTCTTC. This encodes CASSPTTGGSYNEQFF.